The source of this TCR beta chain is a study of blood T cell repertoires in COVID-19. On the study more broadly: Nucleic acid was either cDNA or gDNA, and it came from T cells, B-cell-depleted T cells, or PBMCs.

TCRdb keeps only in-frame clones here, not all; method: immunoSEQ multiplex PCR. The sample lists approximately 260,000 clones; 88% were seen once. CDR1 and CDR2 (germline): LGHNA, YSLEER. The CDR3 sequence is 15 residues long. The V segment lost 0 bases and the J segment 6 bases; nucleotides outside the gene matches: 7. The sequence was obtained from a woman between 35 and 50 years old who had recovered from COVID-19. This rearrangement joins TRBV4-3 to TRBJ1-2, with 7 bases matching TRBD1. Sequenced: peripheral blood. The CDR3, as DNA: TGCGCCAGCAGCCAAGACAGGGGGGACCTTAATGGCTACACCTTC. Translated: CASSQDRGDLNGYTF.